The 18 T cell receptor beta chains reported below all come from one sample, sequenced in a study of blood T cell repertoires in COVID-19. The repertoire was sequenced with immunoSEQ multiplex PCR; TCRdb's copy has only in-frame clones and lacks some. The sample yields fewer than 200,000 clones, under 85% seen once. The sequencing input was peripheral blood. The receptors shown here come from a woman aged 70 to 79 with COVID-19, enrolled during active disease.

This clone occurred a few times. The V and J genes are TRBV18 and TRBJ2-7, with D possibly matching TRBD2 (5 bases). CDR3 length: 14 amino acids. Looked up from germline, CDR1 is KGHSH and CDR2 is LQKENI. V was clipped by 5 bases and J by 4 bases, with 15 bases between them. The CDR3 spells CASSETSKGYEQYF. In DNA, the CDR3 is TGTGCCAGCTCAGAAACTAGTAAAGGGTACGAGCAGTACTTC. The full variable domain, its missing parts supplied by reference TRBV18 and TRBJ2-7, is NAGVMQNPRHLVRRRGQEARLRCSPMKGHSHVYWYRQLPEEGLKFMVYLQKENIIDESGMPKERFSAEFPKEGPSILRIQQVVRGDSAAYFCASSETSKGYEQYFGPGTRLTVT.

This clone has just one count. The same CDR3 is also encoded by other DNA sequences in this sample. CDR3 sequence reads: CASSIGRGYNEQFF. Here the CDR3 DNA reads TGTGCCAGTAGTATAGGGAGGGGATACAATGAGCAGTTCTTC. The chain combines TRBV19 with TRBJ2-1; maybe TRBD2 (6 bases). The V gene's germline CDR1 is LNHDA and CDR2 SQIVND (reference sequence). The CDR3 extends over 14 amino acids. Between the trimmed V and J ends, which lost 1 base and 4 bases, there was a span of 8 bases.

Written as DNA, the CDR3 is TGCACCAGCAGCCGAGAAGCGGGATCCCCGCAAGAGCAGTACTTC. It is translated as CTSSREAGSPQEQYF. The rearrangement uses TRBV1 and TRBJ2-7; the D segment call TRBD2 is taken from the table without a DNA check. TRBV1 is a known pseudogene. This CDR3 comprises 15 residues.

The rearrangement links TRBV24-1 to TRBJ2-5; TRBD2 agrees at 8 bases. V lost 5 bases, J lost 5 bases, and 9 bases stayed unmatched. CDR3 length equals 15 residues. Germline V lookup: CDR1 KGHDR, CDR2 SFDVKD. As DNA, the CDR3 is TGTGCCACCAGTGGTGGGTCGGGAGGGCCGGAGACCCAGTACTTC. It is translated as CATSGGSGGPETQYF.

V gene TRBV5-1 combines with J gene TRBJ2-3, with D perhaps TRBD1 (7 bases). Trimming shortened V by 4 bases and J by 2 bases, and 14 bases separated the two germline ends. Germline V gives CDR1 SGHRS, CDR2 YFSETQ. The CDR3 has 15 amino acids. The CDR3: CASSDQGGHTDTQYF. The CDR3 bases are TGCGCCAGCAGCGATCAGGGGGGCCACACAGATACGCAGTATTTT.

The chain combines TRBV28 with TRBJ1-2; tentative D call: TRBD1 (5 bases). Germline loops: CDR1 MDHEN, CDR2 SYDVKM. This CDR3 contains 15 residues. The V end was cut by 3 bases, the J end by 4 bases, with 15 bases between. CDR3 bases: TGTGCCAGCAGTTTGGAGGGGCTTGGGCTCTATGGCTACACCTTC. This translates into CASSLEGLGLYGYTF.

The chain is built from TRBV28 and TRBJ1-1; TRBD1 might be the D (5 bases). The CDR3 extends over 15 amino acids. Germline V gives CDR1 MDHEN, CDR2 SYDVKM. Trimming took off 6 bases at V and 7 bases at J, with 21 bases between the two ends. DNA of the CDR3: TGTGCCAGCAGGTCCCTGGGGGGACTGTCCGGTGAAGCTTTCTTT. Protein: CASRSLGGLSGEAFF.

The genes are TRBV19 and TRBJ1-1; 9 bases match TRBD1. After removal of 10 bases from V and 1 base from J, the junction contained 7 bases not matched to a gene. Looked up from germline, CDR1 is LNHDA and CDR2 is SQIVND (reference sequence). The CDR3 sequence is 14 residues long. CDR3 coding DNA: TGTGCCATAAGTCCGGGACAGGGGAACACTGAAGCTTTCTTT. Translated: CAISPGQGNTEAFF. The complete variable domain, with remaining parts taken from reference TRBV19 and TRBJ1-1, reads DGGITQSPKYLFRKEGQNVTLSCEQNLNHDAMYWYRQDPGQGLRLIYYSQIVNDFQKGDIAEGYSVSREKKESFPLTVTSAQKNPTAFYLCAISPGQGNTEAFFGQGTRLTVV.

The V and J genes are TRBV7-2 and TRBJ2-5; 9 nucleotides align to TRBD1. This CDR3 is 15 amino acids long. The J segment lost 9 bases and the V segment lost 8 bases, leaving 16 bases of the junction unmatched. Germline CDR1 reads SGHTA; CDR2 reads FQGNSA. The CDR3 coding sequence is TGTGCCAGCGCGGAGGCAGGACAGGGGTGGGAGTCCCAGTACTTC. This translates into CASAEAGQGWESQYF.

The CDR3 region has the DNA TGTGCCAGTAGTTTGCCGGGGAGGAATAATTCACCCCTCCACTTT. Protein: CASSLPGRNNSPLHF. V and J are TRBV19 and TRBJ1-6, with D unresolved. Germline CDR1 and CDR2: LNHDA and SQIVND (reference sequence). The CDR3 length is 15 residues. The germline V and J ends were trimmed by 5 bases and 5 bases, with 13 bases remaining between them. The full variable domain, with the rest looked up from reference TRBV19 and TRBJ1-6, is DGGITQSPKYLFRKEGQNVTLSCEQNLNHDAMYWYRQDPGQGLRLIYYSQIVNDFQKGDIAEGYSVSREKKESFPLTVTSAQKNPTAFYLCASSLPGRNNSPLHFGNGTRLTVT.

The J gene is TRBJ2-2, the V gene TRBV28; 11 bases match TRBD2. Per the germline V gene, CDR1 is MDHEN and CDR2 is SYDVKM. The length of the CDR3 is 17 residues. After removal of 4 bases from V and 2 bases from J, the junction contained 6 bases not matched to a gene. The CDR3 nucleotides are TGTGCCAGCAGTTCCCCCCGACTAGCGGGAAACACCGGGGAGCTGTTTTTT. Encoded protein: CASSSPRLAGNTGELFF.

The J gene is TRBJ2-4, the V gene TRBV29-1, with 7 bases matching TRBD1. The V gene end was trimmed by 6 bases and the J gene end by 8 bases; junction bases not matched to a gene: 7. In germline, CDR1 is SQVTM, CDR2 ANQGSEA. The CDR3 is 12 residues long. The chain's CDR3 is CSVRGTADIQYF. DNA for the CDR3: TGCAGCGTCCGAGGGACAGCGGACATTCAGTACTTC.

This clone was seen a few times. This chain uses TRBV5-5 with TRBJ1-2; D uncertain. V was shortened by 2 bases and J by 2 bases, with 7 bases between the two germline ends. The CDR3 runs to 13 residues. Looked up from germline, CDR1 is SGHKS and CDR2 is YYEKEE (reference sequence). The CDR3 nucleotides are TGTGCCAGCAGCTTCGACACCAACTATGGCTACACCTTC. It codes for CASSFDTNYGYTF.

The chain has TRBV6-2 or TRBV6-3 and TRBJ2-7, with 9 bases that match TRBD2. CDR3 length: 16 amino acids. Germline V gene lookup returns CDR1 MNHEY and CDR2 SVGEGT. With 5 bases clipped from V and 5 bases from J, the junction kept 13 bases outside the gene matches. CDR3 in amino acids: CASSIRGREGRNEQYF. As DNA, the CDR3 is TGTGCCAGCAGTATCCGAGGGCGGGAGGGCCGTAACGAGCAGTACTTC.

The chain recombines TRBV29-1 with TRBJ2-1, with D possibly TRBD1 on 5 matching bases. Germline loops: CDR1 SQVTM, CDR2 ANQGSEA. The germline V and J ends were trimmed by 7 bases and 10 bases, with 17 bases remaining between them. The CDR3 is 12 amino acids. The CDR3 sequence is CSGERQRTEQFF. CDR3 DNA: TGCAGCGGTGAGCGACAGAGAACGGAGCAGTTCTTC.

The rearrangement uses TRBV3-1 (or the pseudogene TRBV3-2) and TRBJ1-1; 8 bases are a match to TRBD1. This CDR3 is 17 amino acids long. The trim removed 4 bases at V and 5 bases at J, leaving 15 bases unmatched. Germline CDR1 reads LGHDT; CDR2 reads YNNKEL (reference sequence). The CDR3 DNA reads TGTGCCAGCAGCCCAGGGCCGGGGTCAGGGGGCTTGACTGAAGCTTTCTTT. Its translation: CASSPGPGSGGLTEAFF.

V and J are TRBV14 and TRBJ1-3, with D hard to call. The CDR3 contains 16 residues. V lost 0 bases, J lost 0 bases, and 9 bases lay in between. CDR1 is SGHDN and CDR2 is FVKESK in the germline V gene. In nucleotides, the CDR3 is TGTGCCAGCAGCCAAGATAGCGCCTTCTCTGGAAACACCATATATTTT. Residues: CASSQDSAFSGNTIYF.

V is TRBV14 and J is TRBJ1-2; 9 nucleotides line up with TRBD1. From germline, CDR1 is SGHDN and CDR2 FVKESK. The CDR3 has 14 residues. After removal of 4 bases from V and 3 bases from J, the junction contained 3 bases not matched to a gene. The CDR3 sequence is CASSPGQGYYGYTF. In DNA, the CDR3 is TGTGCCAGCAGCCCGGGACAGGGATACTATGGCTACACCTTC.